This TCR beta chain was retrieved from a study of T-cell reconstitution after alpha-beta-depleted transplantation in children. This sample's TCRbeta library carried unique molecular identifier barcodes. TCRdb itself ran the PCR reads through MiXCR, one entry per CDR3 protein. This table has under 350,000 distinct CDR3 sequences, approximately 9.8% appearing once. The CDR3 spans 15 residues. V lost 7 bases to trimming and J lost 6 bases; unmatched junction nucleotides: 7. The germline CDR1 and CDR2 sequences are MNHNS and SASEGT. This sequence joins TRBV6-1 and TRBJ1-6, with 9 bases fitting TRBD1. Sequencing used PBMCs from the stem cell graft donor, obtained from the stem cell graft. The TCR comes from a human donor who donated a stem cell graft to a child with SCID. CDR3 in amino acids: CASMDQTGGNSPLHF. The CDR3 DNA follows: TGTGCCAGCATGGACCAGACAGGGGGTAATTCACCCCTCCACTTT.